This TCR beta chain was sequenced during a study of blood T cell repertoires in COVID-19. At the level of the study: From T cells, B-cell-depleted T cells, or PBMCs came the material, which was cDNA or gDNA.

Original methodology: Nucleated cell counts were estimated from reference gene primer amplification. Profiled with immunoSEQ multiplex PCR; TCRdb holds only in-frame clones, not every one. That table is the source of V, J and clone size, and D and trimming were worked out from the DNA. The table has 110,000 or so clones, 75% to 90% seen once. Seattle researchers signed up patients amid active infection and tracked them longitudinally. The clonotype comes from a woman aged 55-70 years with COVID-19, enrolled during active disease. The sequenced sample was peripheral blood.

The CDR3 loop reads CASSLMGGREAFF. CDR3 bases: TGTGCCAGCAGTTTAATGGGGGGTCGAGAAGCTTTCTTT. This sequence joins TRBV12-3 or TRBV12-4 and TRBJ1-1, with a weak D call TRBD1 (5 bases). This CDR3 has 13 residues. Between the trimmed V and J ends, which lost 2 bases and 8 bases, there was a span of 12 bases.